This T cell receptor beta chain was captured in a study of T cell repertoires in aging, cancer and after chemotherapy. General study results and limits: Rebound thymic output was suggested by rising median generation probability during chemotherapy in each cancer cohort.

Peripheral blood genomic DNA, not sorted cells or RNA, was the template. This CDR3 has 16 amino acids. The V gene's germline CDR1 is LNHDA and CDR2 SQIVND (reference sequence). V was shortened by 1 base and J by 1 base, with 8 bases between the two germline ends. This clonotype is medium-sized (0.01 to 0.1%) by share. Its antigen is not known. Rearranged V-D-J TRB sequences were amplified with a mixed TRB-A/B primer pool. One entry per CDR3 protein, called by TCRdb with MiXCR from the multiplex PCR reads. The sample lists approximately 11,000 distinct CDR3 sequences, over 25% seen once, with roughly 3.1% in the top ten.

The rearrangement uses TRBV19 and TRBJ2-6; D unclear. Sequencing used blood. This TCR came from a human donor in good health. The DNA for the CDR3 is TGTGCCAGTAGTATAGCTTCGACGTCTGGGGCCAACGTCCTGACTTTC. Encoded protein: CASSIASTSGANVLTF.